This T cell receptor (beta chain) originates from a study of T cell responses to AZD1222 COVID-19 vaccine (dated by TCRdb to about 2021). Background on the whole study: A total of just over 230 trial participants underwent TCR sequencing, of whom more than 200 had received two doses of AZD1222 and 26 had received two doses of the MenACWY control vaccine. Trial participants were enrolled by age into subgroups of 18-55, 56-69 and 70-plus years, and 148, 28 and 57 TCR-sequenced participants, respectively, were included in these subgroups. Broad study findings and their caveats: Participants were mostly white British, with more females than males. The authors suggested clonal diversity may have been underestimated. The 56-69-year group was small, and its depth increase did not reach significance, likely because of low power. The whole spike protein was spanned by vaccine-associated CD4 TCRs, and dominant responses were seen in regions 160-218 and 743-854. Because no day 14 peak-response samples were available, the repertoires could be characterized only after the peak T cell response. After two AZD1222 doses, spike-specific TCR breadth and depth were significantly higher than at day 0 and than in MenACWY recipients. Only six AZD1222 recipients were SARS-CoV-2 seropositive at baseline, limiting conclusions about previously exposed vaccinees. Nearly half of unique spike-specific TCRs reportedly recognized epitopes outside regions mutated in the B.1.351 and B.1.1.7 variants.

The time point tag for this specimen amounts to: about 28 days (+/-7) after the second vaccine dose. Because spike-specific TCR depth and breadth did not differ between the two schedules, AZD1222 recipients who got a second dose at roughly 4 weeks were pooled with those who got a second dose at roughly 12 weeks. The vaccinee samples were drawn from two UK trials, COV001 and COV002, one of which was a single-blind randomized controlled phase 2/3 trial testing AZD1222 (ChAdOx1 nCoV-19) in healthy adults. Trial participant PBMC samples were collected at day 0 and day 28 after the second dose for TCRbeta chain sequencing. Points on this clone: Its antigen is currently not known. Base quality data are lacking; no much larger clone is found one base away.

The CDR3 regions of human TCRbeta chains were subjected to immunosequencing. The authors' pipeline ran thus. Repertoire TCRs were matched against a reference library of SARS-CoV-2-specific TCRs generated with the MIRA antigen-specificity platform. Breadth was defined as the fraction of unique TCRs that were SARS-CoV-2-associated, and depth was defined as the fraction of total T cells that were SARS-CoV-2-associated. Each spike-specific TCR was assigned to its reactive spike region and to a CD4 or CD8 class using the MIRA data. Log10-transformed breadth and depth values were compared by one-way ANOVA with Sidak's multiple comparisons tests. In its TCRdb copy, this immuneACCESS table keeps in-frame sequences only and misses some clones. Where compared with another copy, unresolved V genes explain less than half of these, and the others have no known cause. V, J and clone size are taken as reported in that table, and D and trimming were inferred from the DNA itself. The sample table holds 80,000 or so clones, of which more than 90% were seen once. Approximately 5% of the sample is in the top ten clones.

Sequenced material: peripheral blood, taken 28 days after the second AZD1222 dose. This TCR came from an adult who received the AZD1222 COVID-19 vaccine.

In nucleotide form, the sequence is TGCGCCAGCAGCAGGGAAGGGAGCTCCTACAATGAGCAGTTCTTC. This yields the protein CASSREGSSYNEQFF. Recombination linked TRBV5-1 to TRBJ2-1, with TRBD2 tentatively as D gene (5 bases match). The germline V gene sets CDR1 to SGHRS and CDR2 to YFSETQ. The trim is 4 bases for V and 0 bases for J, with a gap of 11 bases between the germline ends. The CDR3 goes from the cysteine to the phenylalanine over 15 residues. The entry retains the CDR3 DNA only, 45 bases that are in frame from base 1.